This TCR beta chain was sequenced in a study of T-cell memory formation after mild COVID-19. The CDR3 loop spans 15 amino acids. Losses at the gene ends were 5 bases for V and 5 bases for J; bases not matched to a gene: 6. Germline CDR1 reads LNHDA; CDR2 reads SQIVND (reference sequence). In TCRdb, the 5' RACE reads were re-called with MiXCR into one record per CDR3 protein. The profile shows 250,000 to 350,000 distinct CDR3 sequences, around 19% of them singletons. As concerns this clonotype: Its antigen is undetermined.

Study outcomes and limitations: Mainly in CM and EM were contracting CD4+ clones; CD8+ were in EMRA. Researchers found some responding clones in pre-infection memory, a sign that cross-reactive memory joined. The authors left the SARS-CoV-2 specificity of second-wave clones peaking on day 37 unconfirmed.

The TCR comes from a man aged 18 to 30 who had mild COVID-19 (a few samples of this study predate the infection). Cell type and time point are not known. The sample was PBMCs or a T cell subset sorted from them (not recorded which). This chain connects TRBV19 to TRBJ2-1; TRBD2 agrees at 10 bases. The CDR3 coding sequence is TGTGCCAGTAGTCCGTGGACTAGCGGAGACAATGAGCAGTTCTTC. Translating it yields CASSPWTSGDNEQFF.